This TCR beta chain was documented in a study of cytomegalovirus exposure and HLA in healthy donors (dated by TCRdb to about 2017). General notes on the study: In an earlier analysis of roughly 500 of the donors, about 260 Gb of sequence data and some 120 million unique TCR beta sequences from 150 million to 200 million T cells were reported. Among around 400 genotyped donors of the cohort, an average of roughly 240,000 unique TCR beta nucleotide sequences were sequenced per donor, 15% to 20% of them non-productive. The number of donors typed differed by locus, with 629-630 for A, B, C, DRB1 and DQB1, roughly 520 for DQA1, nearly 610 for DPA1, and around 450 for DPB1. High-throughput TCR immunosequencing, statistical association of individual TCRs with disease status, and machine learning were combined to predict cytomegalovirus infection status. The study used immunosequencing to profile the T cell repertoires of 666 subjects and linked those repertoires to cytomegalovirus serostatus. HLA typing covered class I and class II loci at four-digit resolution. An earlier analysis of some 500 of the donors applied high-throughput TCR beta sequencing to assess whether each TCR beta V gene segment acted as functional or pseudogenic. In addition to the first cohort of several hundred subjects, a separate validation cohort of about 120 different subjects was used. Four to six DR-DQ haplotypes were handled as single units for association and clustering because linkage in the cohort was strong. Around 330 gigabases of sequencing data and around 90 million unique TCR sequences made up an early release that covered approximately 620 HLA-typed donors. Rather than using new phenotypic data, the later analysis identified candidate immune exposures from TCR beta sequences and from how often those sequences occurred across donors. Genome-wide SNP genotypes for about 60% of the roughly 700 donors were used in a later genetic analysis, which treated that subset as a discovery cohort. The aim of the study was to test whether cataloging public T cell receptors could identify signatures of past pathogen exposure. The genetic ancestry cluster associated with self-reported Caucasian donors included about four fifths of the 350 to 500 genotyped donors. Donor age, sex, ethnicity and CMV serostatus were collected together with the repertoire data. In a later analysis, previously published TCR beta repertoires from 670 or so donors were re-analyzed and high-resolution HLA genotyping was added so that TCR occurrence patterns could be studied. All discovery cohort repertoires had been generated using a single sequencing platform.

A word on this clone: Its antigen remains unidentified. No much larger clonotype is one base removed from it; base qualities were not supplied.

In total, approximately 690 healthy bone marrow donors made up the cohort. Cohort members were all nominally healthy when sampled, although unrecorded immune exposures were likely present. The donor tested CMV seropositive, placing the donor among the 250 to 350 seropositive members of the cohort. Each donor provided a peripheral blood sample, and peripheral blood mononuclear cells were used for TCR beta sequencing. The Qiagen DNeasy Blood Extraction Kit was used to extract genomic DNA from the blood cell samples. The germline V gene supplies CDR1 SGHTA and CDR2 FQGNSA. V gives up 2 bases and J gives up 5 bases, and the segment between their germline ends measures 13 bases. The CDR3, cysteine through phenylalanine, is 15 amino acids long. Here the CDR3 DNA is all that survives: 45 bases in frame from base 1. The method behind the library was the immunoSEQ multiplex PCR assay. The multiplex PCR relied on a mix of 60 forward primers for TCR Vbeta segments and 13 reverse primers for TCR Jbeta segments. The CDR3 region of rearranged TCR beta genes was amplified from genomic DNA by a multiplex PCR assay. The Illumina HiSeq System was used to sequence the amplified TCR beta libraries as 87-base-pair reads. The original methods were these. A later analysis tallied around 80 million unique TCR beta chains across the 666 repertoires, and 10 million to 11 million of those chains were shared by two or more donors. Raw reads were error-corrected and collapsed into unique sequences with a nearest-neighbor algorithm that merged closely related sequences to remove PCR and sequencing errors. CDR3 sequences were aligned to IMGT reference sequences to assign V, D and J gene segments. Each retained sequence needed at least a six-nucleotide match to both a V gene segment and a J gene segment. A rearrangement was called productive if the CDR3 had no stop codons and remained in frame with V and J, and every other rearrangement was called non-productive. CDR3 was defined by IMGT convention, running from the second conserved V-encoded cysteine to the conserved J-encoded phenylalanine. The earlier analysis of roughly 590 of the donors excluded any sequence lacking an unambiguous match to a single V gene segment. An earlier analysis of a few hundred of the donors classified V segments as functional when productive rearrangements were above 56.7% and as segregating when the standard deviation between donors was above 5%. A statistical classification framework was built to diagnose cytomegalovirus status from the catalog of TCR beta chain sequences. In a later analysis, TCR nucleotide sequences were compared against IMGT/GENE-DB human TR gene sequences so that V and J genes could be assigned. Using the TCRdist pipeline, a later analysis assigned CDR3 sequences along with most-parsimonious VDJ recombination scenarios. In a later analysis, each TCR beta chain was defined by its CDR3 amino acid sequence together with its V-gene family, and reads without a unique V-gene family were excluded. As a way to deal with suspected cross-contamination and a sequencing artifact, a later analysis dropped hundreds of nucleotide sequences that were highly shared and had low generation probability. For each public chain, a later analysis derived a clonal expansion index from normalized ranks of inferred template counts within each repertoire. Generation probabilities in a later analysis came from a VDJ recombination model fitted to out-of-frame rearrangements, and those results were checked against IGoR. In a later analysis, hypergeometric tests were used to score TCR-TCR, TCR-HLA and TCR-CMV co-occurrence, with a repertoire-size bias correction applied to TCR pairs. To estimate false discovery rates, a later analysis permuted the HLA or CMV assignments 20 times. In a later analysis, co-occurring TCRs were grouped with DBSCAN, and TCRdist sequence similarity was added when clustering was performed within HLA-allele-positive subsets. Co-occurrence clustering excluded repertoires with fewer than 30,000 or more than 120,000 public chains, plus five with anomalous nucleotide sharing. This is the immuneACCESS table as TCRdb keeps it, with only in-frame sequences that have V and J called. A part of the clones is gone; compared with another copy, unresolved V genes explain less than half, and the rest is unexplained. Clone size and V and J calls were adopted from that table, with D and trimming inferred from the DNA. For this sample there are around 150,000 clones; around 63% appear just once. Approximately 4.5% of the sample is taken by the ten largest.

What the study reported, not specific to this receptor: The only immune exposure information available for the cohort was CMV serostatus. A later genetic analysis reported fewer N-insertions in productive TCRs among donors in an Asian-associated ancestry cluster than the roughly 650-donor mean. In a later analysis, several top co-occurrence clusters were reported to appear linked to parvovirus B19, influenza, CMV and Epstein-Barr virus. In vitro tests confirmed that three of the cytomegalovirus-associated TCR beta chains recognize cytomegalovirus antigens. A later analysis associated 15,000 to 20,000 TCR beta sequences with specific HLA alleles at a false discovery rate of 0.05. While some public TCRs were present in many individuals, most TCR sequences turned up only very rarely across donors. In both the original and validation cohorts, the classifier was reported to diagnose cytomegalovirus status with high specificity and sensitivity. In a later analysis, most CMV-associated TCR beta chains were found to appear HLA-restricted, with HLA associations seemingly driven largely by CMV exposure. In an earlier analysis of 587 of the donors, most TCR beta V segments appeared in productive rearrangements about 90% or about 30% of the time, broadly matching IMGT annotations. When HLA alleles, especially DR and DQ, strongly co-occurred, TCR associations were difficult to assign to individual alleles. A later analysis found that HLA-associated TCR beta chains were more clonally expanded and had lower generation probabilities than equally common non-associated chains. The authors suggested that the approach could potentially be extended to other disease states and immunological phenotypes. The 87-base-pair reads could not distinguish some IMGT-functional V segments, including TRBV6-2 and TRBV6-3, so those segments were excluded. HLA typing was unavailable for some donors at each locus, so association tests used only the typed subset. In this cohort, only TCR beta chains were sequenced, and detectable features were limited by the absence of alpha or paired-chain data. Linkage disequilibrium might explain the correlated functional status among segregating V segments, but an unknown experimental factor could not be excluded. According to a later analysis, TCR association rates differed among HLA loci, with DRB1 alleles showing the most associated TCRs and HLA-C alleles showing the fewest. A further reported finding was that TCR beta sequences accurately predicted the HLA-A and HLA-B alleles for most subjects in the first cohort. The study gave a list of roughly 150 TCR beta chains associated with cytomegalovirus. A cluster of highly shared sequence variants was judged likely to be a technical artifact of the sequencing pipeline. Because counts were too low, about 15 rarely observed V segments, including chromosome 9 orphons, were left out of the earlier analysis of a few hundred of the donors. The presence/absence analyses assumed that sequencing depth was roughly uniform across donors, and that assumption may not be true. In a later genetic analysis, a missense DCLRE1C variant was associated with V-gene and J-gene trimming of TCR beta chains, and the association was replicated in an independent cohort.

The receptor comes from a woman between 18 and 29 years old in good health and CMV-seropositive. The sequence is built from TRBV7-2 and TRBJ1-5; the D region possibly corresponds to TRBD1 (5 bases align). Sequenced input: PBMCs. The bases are TGTGCCAGCAGCTTACTGGTGGGCAGGGATCAGCCCCAGCATTTT. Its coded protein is CASSLLVGRDQPQHF.